This T cell receptor (beta chain) was profiled in a study of CD8 T cells in Susac syndrome (dated by TCRdb to between 2017 and 2020). About the study as a whole: The study used repertoire sequencing to test whether antigen drove CD8+ T cell activation and differentiation in Susac syndrome. General findings and caveats noted by the study authors: The number of individuals in the TCR sequencing and HLA analysis was recognized as being relatively small.

RNA was extracted with the RNeasy kit and about 0.45 to 1 ug was reverse transcribed using random hexamers. The immunoSEQ multiplex PCR assay, covering 54 Vbeta and 13 Jbeta segments, was used to amplify TCR beta CDR3 regions. To correct PCR amplification bias, a synthetic template baseline was used for both primer optimization and computational correction. Concerning the study's data processing: Reads were annotated to V, D and J genes per IMGT and analyzed with immunoSEQ Analyzer, keeping only productive sequences. To calculate clonality, Shannon entropy was normalized by log2 of the number of productive unique sequences and then subtracted from one. For each patient and control, public and private clones were evaluated within the 100 most prevalent clones. Clones were defined as Susac-specific if absent from the healthy and MS cohorts, from approximately 1,100 published viral clones and from other ImmuneACCESS disease sequences. Clones were called with MiXCR by TCRdb after fastp trimmed the public reads at Q25, and only in-frame beta chains were retained. Rows matching on CDR3 protein sequence are summarized as one entry with the most common DNA and genes. TCRdb's processing, not the study's, gives the V and J calls here. The table for this sample lists around 190,000 distinct CDR3 sequences; approximately 94% of them were counted only once. The top ten clonotypes cover 0.095% to 0.12% of the sample.

Per the germline V gene (reference sequence), GTSNPN is the CDR1 and SVGIG is the CDR2. The CDR3 holds 16 amino acids from the cysteine to the phenylalanine. The only DNA kept is the CDR3, 48 bases in frame from the first base. After removal of 7 bases from V and 0 bases from J, the junction retains 7 bases not matched to a gene. Peripheral blood CD8+ and CD4+ T cells from healthy donors, Susac syndrome patients and multiple sclerosis patients were profiled by high-throughput TCR beta sequencing. Healthy donors were included as age- and sex-matched controls. Bulk CD8+ and CD4+ T cells were purified magnetically by negative isolation, whereas CD8+ TEMRA cells were enriched by FACS. Blood was collected in EDTA tubes and processed within 24 hours, with PBMCs isolated through density gradient centrifugation. PBMCs intended for TCR sequencing were cryopreserved in liquid nitrogen and thawed later in a water bath at 37 degrees C. A purity of at least 90% was achieved for sorted or isolated CD4+, CD8+ and CD8+ TEMRA cells.

As to this clonotype: Its antigen is unknown. Base quality data are lacking; no much larger clone is found one base away.

The clonotype was recovered from a human donor in good health. The chain couples TRBV30 to TRBJ2-6; 9 junctional bases match TRBD1. The sample comprised CD4+ T cells from PBMCs. Here the CDR3 is given as CAYDGTGNSGANVLTF. The DNA reads as follows: TGTGCCTACGACGGGACAGGGAACTCTGGGGCCAACGTCCTGACTTTC.